This T cell receptor beta chain appears in the sequencing data of a study of CD8 T cells in ankylosing spondylitis. This clonotype showed up just a few times. Its antigen is currently unknown. Overall study results and limits: CD8+ cells made up the disease-linked clones, which were relatively rare in peripheral blood. A TCR beta motif of eight or nine highly homologous variants seemed to mark ankylosing spondylitis blood.

Libraries for TCR beta were made by quantitative 5'-RACE with molecular barcodes. MiXCR, applied by TCRdb to the 5' RACE reads, yields one record per CDR3 protein. The data hold 300,000 to 400,000 distinct CDR3 sequences, with roughly 14% observed a single time. Germline CDR1 SGHRS, CDR2 YFSETQ. V shed 5 bases and J 4 bases; nucleotides not matched to a gene: 18. This CDR3 has 19 residues. This sequence joins TRBV5-1 and TRBJ1-3; 10 nucleotides align to TRBD1. This clonotype was obtained from a male donor with ankylosing spondylitis or in good health (not recorded which). The specimen was blood, either unsorted or a sorted T cell fraction (not recorded which). The CDR3 DNA sequence: TGCGCCAGCAGGTCCGTACCGGGACAGGGGTCTTACCCCGGAAACACCATATATTTT. Encoded protein: CASRSVPGQGSYPGNTIYF.